This T cell receptor beta chain was retrieved from a study of T cells after yellow fever vaccination. TCRdb called the 5' RACE reads again in MiXCR, with one record for every CDR3 protein. The repertoire consists of over 300,000 distinct CDR3 sequences, with around 6.8% occurring once and the leading ten covering 15% to 20%. Study-level findings and limits: Post-booster repertoires again held most primary-vaccination clones (roughly 96% CD4, about 90% CD8).

Trimming shortened V by 2 bases and J by 2 bases, and 12 bases separated the two germline ends. CDR3 size: 15 residues. About this clonotype: The antigen is not known.

The sample here was PBMCs, taken approximately 47 days after the first yellow fever vaccination. The chain uses TRBV12-3 or TRBV12-4 and TRBJ2-5; unclear D gene. The receptor was isolated from a man aged 18 to 29 who received the YFV17D yellow fever vaccine. CDR3: CASSLRPGQQETQYF. The CDR3 nucleotides are TGTGCCAGCAGTTTACGCCCCGGGCAACAAGAGACCCAGTACTTC.